The present entry profiles one TCR beta chain with its context. Its specificity is not known. These data are taken from a study of T cells in localized non-small cell lung cancer. The CDR3 sequence is 14 residues long. The germline V and J ends were trimmed by 0 bases and 5 bases, with 8 bases remaining between them. CDR1 and CDR2 from the germline V gene are PRHDT and FYEKMQ (reference sequence). Using immunoSEQ multiplex PCR, the repertoire was profiled, and TCRdb retains in-frame clones only, with some absent. This sample has 16,000 or so clones; approximately 90% occur once, and the top ten carry approximately 4%. Whole-study findings and limits: One tumor region alone was sequenced, and heterogeneity therefore remains possible.

This sample comprised peripheral blood, obtained before any cancer treatment. The receptor was derived from an older male donor with stage II squamous cell lung carcinoma. The gene calls are TRBV13 and TRBJ2-1; D is unresolved. The CDR3 loop is CASSLGGRDNEQFF. Here the CDR3 DNA reads TGTGCCAGCAGCTTAGGCGGCCGGGACAATGAGCAGTTCTTC.